These 18 T cell receptor beta chains were all obtained from the same sample, sequenced in a study of control samples from healthy donors and cancer patients. Sequenced by immunoSEQ multiplex PCR; TCRdb stores in-frame clones only, minus some. The table records about 110,000 clones, around 89% of them present only once. Sequencing used blood. Source of these receptors: a woman aged 45-65 years in good health.

The chain uses TRBV27 and TRBJ2-5; 12 nucleotides align to TRBD2. Germline CDR1 and CDR2: MNHEY and SMNVEV (reference sequence). Germline trimming cut 6 bases from V and 4 bases from J; bases unmatched to any gene: 9. CDR3 length: 16 amino acids. This CDR3 is CASSPLTSGGRETQYF. The CDR3, as DNA: TGTGCCAGCAGCCCCTTAACTAGCGGGGGGCGAGAGACCCAGTACTTC.

V gene TRBV5-1 combines with J gene TRBJ1-2; D not certain. With 2 bases removed from V and 0 bases from J, the gap between germline ends came to 11 bases. The length of the CDR3 is 15 residues. Germline V CDR1 and CDR2: SGHRS, YFSETQ. CDR3 DNA: TGCGCCAGCAGCTTTACCCCACACTCTAACTATGGCTACACCTTC. Its protein product is CASSFTPHSNYGYTF.

The chain is built from TRBV7-2 and TRBJ2-5; 8 bases match TRBD2. After removal of 5 bases from V and 5 bases from J, the junction contained 7 bases not matched to a gene. CDR1 SGHTA and CDR2 FQGNSA come from the germline V gene. This CDR3 has 14 amino acids. CDR3 DNA: TGTGCCAGCAGCCCCGGGGGGGCGATGGAGACCCAGTACTTC. Translating gives CASSPGGAMETQYF. Full variable domain (missing parts from reference TRBV7-2 and TRBJ2-5): GAGVSQSPSNKVTEKGKDVELRCDPISGHTALYWYRQSLGQGLEFLIYFQGNSAPDKSGLPSDRFSAERTGGSVSTLTIQRTQQEDSAVYLCASSPGGAMETQYFGPGTRLLVL.

The chain recombines TRBV11-1 with TRBJ1-1; 7 positions match TRBD1. The CDR3 sequence is 14 residues long. With V trimmed by 1 base and J by 3 bases, 2 bases remained unmatched. Germline V gene sequence: CDR1 SGHAT, CDR2 FQDESV (reference sequence). CDR3 DNA: TGTGCCAGCAGCTTAGGAGGGGGCCACACTGAAGCTTTCTTT. Translated: CASSLGGGHTEAFF. Drawing the rest from reference TRBV11-1 and TRBJ1-1, the complete variable domain is EAEVAQSPRYKITEKSQAVAFWCDPISGHATLYWYRQILGQGPELLVQFQDESVVDDSQLPKDRFSAERLKGVDSTLKIQPAELGDSAMYLCASSLGGGHTEAFFGQGTRLTVV.

To note about this clone: Other DNA variants within this sample encode the same CDR3. The chain has TRBV19 and TRBJ1-1; a possible D gene is TRBD1 (5 bases). The CDR3 is 14 amino acids. The V gene lost 3 bases and the J gene lost 0 bases, with 8 bases spanning the gap. Germline CDR1 is LNHDA and CDR2 is SQIVND (reference sequence). The chain's CDR3 is CASSIDSLNTEAFF. CDR3 DNA: TGTGCCAGTAGTATCGACAGTCTGAACACTGAAGCTTTCTTT.

This clone showed up just once. The J gene is TRBJ2-2, the V gene TRBV7-9; D gene ambiguous. Germline CDR1 and CDR2: SEHNR and FQNEAQ (reference sequence). Trimming removed 1 base from V and 3 bases from J, with 3 bases in between. The CDR3 loop spans 13 amino acids. The CDR3 is CASSLGHTGELFF. CDR3 bases: TGTGCCAGCAGCTTAGGTCACACCGGGGAGCTGTTTTTT.

This clone was detected once. The chain links TRBV6-5 to TRBJ2-3; 9 bases map to TRBD1. CDR1 and CDR2 from the germline V gene are MNHEY and SVGAGI. V gave up 6 bases and J gave up 2 bases; unmatched junction bases: 3. The CDR3 consists of 14 residues. The CDR3 sequence: CASRWDRDTDTQYF. DNA of the CDR3: TGTGCCAGCAGGTGGGACAGGGACACAGATACGCAGTATTTT.

This clone was counted once. The rearrangement links TRBV19 to TRBJ2-5; D tentatively fits TRBD1 or TRBD2 (5 bases each). Germline V gene sequence: CDR1 LNHDA, CDR2 SQIVND (reference sequence). V lost 5 bases to trimming and J lost 1 base, with 11 bases between them. This CDR3 contains 14 residues. CDR3 protein: CASSARGSQETQYF. The CDR3 nucleotides read TGTGCCAGTAGTGCCCGGGGCAGCCAAGAGACCCAGTACTTC.

This chain joins TRBV6-6 and TRBJ2-1; 8 bases align to TRBD2. The CDR3 is made up of 12 amino acids. Trimming at V came to 8 bases and at J to 8 bases, leaving 5 bases not matched to a gene. Per germline, CDR1 MNHNY and CDR2 SVGAGI (reference sequence). For the CDR3, the DNA is TGTGCCAGCGGGGACGGGGGGGATGAGCAGTTCTTC. Amino acids: CASGDGGDEQFF.

The chain carries TRBV7-9 and TRBJ2-4; D is uncertain. The length of the CDR3 is 17 residues. V was clipped by 1 base and J by 1 base, with 14 bases between them. Germline CDR1 reads SEHNR; CDR2 reads FQNEAQ (reference sequence). In DNA, the CDR3 is TGTGCCAGCAGCTTAGAACATAACAGTCGGGCCAAAAACATTCAGTACTTC. Its protein is CASSLEHNSRAKNIQYF.

The chain's CDR3 is CASSLYDREQFF. The CDR3 DNA follows: TGCGCCAGCAGCCTATATGACAGAGAGCAGTTCTTC. The chain joins TRBV5-1 to TRBJ2-1; maybe TRBD1 (5 bases). CDR1 is SGHRS and CDR2 is YFSETQ in the germline V gene. V dropped 4 bases and J dropped 10 bases, with 12 bases sitting between them. CDR3 size: 12 residues.

The sample holds one count of this clone. This chain links TRBV24-1 with TRBJ1-1; perhaps TRBD1 as D (5 bases). Germline CDR1 is KGHDR and CDR2 is SFDVKD. Trimming took off 9 bases at V and 7 bases at J, with 17 bases between the two ends. There are 13 residues in the CDR3. CDR3 DNA sequence: TGTGCCACCGGCGGGACCGACACATATGAAGCTTTCTTT. Translation: CATGGTDTYEAFF.

The chain uses TRBV18 and TRBJ2-2; D is uncertain. There are 15 residues in the CDR3. Trimming left V 2 bases short and J 3 bases short, with 10 bases between. Germline lookup yields CDR1 KGHSH and CDR2 LQKENI. As DNA, the CDR3 is TGTGCCAGCTCACCATTTCAAAGAGACACCGGGGAGCTGTTTTTT. It codes for CASSPFQRDTGELFF.

The chain links TRBV7-3 to TRBJ2-2; D is ambiguous. Deletions cut 6 bases from V and 5 bases from J, with 13 bases between. The CDR3 spans 14 residues. Germline CDR1 and CDR2: SGHTA and FQGTGA. The CDR3 DNA sequence: TGTGCCAGCAGTGCGGACCTAACAACCGGGGAGCTGTTTTTT. As protein: CASSADLTTGELFF.

The chain employs TRBV6-5 and TRBJ1-3, with a possible D match to TRBD1 (5 bases). The CDR3 is 13 amino acids. V shed 10 bases and J shed 1 base, with 11 bases lying between them. Per germline, CDR1 MNHEY and CDR2 SVGAGI. This CDR3 is CATQRGSGNTIYF. DNA for the CDR3: TGTGCCACTCAGCGGGGGTCTGGAAACACCATATATTTT.

The gene calls are TRBV5-1 and TRBJ2-5, with D possibly being TRBD2 (6 bases). Looked up from germline, CDR1 is SGHRS and CDR2 is YFSETQ. This CDR3 is built from 16 residues. V was cut by 5 bases and J by 5 bases, with 22 bases left in between. The CDR3 loop is CASSLSGRTSGETQYF. The CDR3 nucleotides are TGCGCCAGCAGTCTGAGCGGGCGAACCTCGGGGGAGACCCAGTACTTC. Together with reference TRBV5-1 and TRBJ2-5, the CDR3 gives the full variable domain: KAGVTQTPRYLIKTRGQQVTLSCSPISGHRSVSWYQQTPGQGLQFLFEYFSETQRNKGNFPGRFSGRQFSNSRSEMNVSTLELGDSALYLCASSLSGRTSGETQYFGPGTRLLVL.

J is TRBJ1-2 and V is TRBV27, with TRBD1 as a possible D gene (6 bases). Germline assignment: CDR1 MNHEY and CDR2 SMNVEV (reference sequence). Trimming took 6 bases from V and 4 from J, leaving 18 bases between them. CDR3 length: 15 amino acids. DNA of the CDR3: TGTGCCAGCAGCAGGGGACATGGGGAAACCTATGGCTACACCTTC. It yields the protein CASSRGHGETYGYTF.

V is TRBV19 and J is TRBJ2-1, with D possibly TRBD2 on 6 matching bases. Per the germline V gene, CDR1 is LNHDA and CDR2 is SQIVND (reference sequence). The V end lost 7 bases, the J end lost 0 bases, and 10 bases lay between the germline ends. CDR3 length: 14 amino acids. CDR3 nucleotides: TGTGCCAGTACGTACGGGGGCTCCTACAATGAGCAGTTCTTC. Translation gives CASTYGGSYNEQFF. The variable domain in full, with the rest retrieved from reference TRBV19 and TRBJ2-1, is DGGITQSPKYLFRKEGQNVTLSCEQNLNHDAMYWYRQDPGQGLRLIYYSQIVNDFQKGDIAEGYSVSREKKESFPLTVTSAQKNPTAFYLCASTYGGSYNEQFFGPGTRLTVL.